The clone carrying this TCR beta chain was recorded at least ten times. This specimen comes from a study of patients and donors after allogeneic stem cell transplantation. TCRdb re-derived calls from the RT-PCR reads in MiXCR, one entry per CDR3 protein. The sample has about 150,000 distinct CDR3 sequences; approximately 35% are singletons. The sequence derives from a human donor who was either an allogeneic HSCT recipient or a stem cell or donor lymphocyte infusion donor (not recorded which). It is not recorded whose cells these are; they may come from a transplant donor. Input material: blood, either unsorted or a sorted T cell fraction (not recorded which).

The CDR3: CASSSTGGGADTQYF. The CDR3 DNA reads TGTGCCAGCAGCTCAACAGGGGGCGGGGCAGATACGCAGTATTTT. The chain links TRBV7-3 to TRBJ2-3; TRBD1 aligns across 9 bases. CDR1 and CDR2 from the germline V gene are SGHTA and FQGTGA. The ends lost 4 bases at V and 4 bases at J; junction bases unmatched: 6. The CDR3 consists of 15 residues.